This T cell receptor beta chain originates from a study of blood T cell repertoires in COVID-19. In the study overall: Spain, Italy and the United States supplied samples that represented acute and convalescent COVID-19. In each case, the material was cDNA or gDNA derived from T cells, B-cell-depleted T cells, or PBMCs.

V was clipped by 7 bases and J by 2 bases, with 11 bases between them. Germline assignment: CDR1 MNHEY and CDR2 SVGAGI. The CDR3 extends over 13 amino acids. Authors' analysis steps: How many nucleated cells were present was estimated from reference gene primer amplification. Clones were sequenced by immunoSEQ multiplex PCR, and TCRdb holds only the in-frame ones, with some missing. The D gene and trimming were derived from the DNA, and the V and J assignments and clone size from that table. The sample contains around 180,000 clones, 70% to 90% of which appear only once. This TCR derives from a woman in her thirties with acute or convalescent COVID-19. The rearrangement links TRBV6-5 to TRBJ2-5; D is uncertain. Sequencing used peripheral blood. The CDR3: CASISSLQETQYF. As DNA, the CDR3 is TGTGCCAGCATCTCTTCCCTGCAAGAGACCCAGTACTTC.